The 20 T cell receptor beta chains in this list originate from one sample, sequenced in a study of blood T cell repertoires in COVID-19. Clones were sequenced by immunoSEQ multiplex PCR, and TCRdb holds only the in-frame ones, with some missing. The sample consists of tens of thousands of clones, 75% to 85% of them appearing once. Sequenced material: peripheral blood. Receptor source: a man younger than 40 with COVID-19, enrolled during active disease.

The rearrangement uses TRBV5-1 and TRBJ2-1; TRBD1 agrees at 9 bases. Germline V gene sequence: CDR1 SGHRS, CDR2 YFSETQ. J lost 1 base, V lost 2 bases, and 1 base had no gene match. This CDR3 comprises 15 residues. In DNA form, the CDR3 reads TGCGCCAGCAGCTTACAGGGGGCGTCCTACAATGAGCAGTTCTTC. This sequence encodes CASSLQGASYNEQFF. The variable domain in full, with the rest retrieved from reference TRBV5-1 and TRBJ2-1, is KAGVTQTPRYLIKTRGQQVTLSCSPISGHRSVSWYQQTPGQGLQFLFEYFSETQRNKGNFPGRFSGRQFSNSRSEMNVSTLELGDSALYLCASSLQGASYNEQFFGPGTRLTVL.

The chain combines TRBV28 with TRBJ1-5, with D tentatively TRBD1 (5 bases). In germline, CDR1 is MDHEN, CDR2 SYDVKM. This CDR3 is 16 amino acids long. V was pared by 2 bases and J by 2 bases, with 13 bases between. Here the CDR3 DNA reads TGTGCCAGCAGTTTAACCGGCGGGGCAGGCAATCAGCCCCAGCATTTT. Translating it yields CASSLTGGAGNQPQHF.

This chain connects TRBV29-1 to TRBJ2-7, with 12 bases aligning to TRBD2. The CDR3 spans 14 residues. The V gene's germline CDR1 is SQVTM and CDR2 ANQGSEA. With V trimmed by 4 bases and J by 7 bases, 8 bases remained unmatched. As DNA, the CDR3 is TGCAGCGTTGGGGGGGTACTAGCGGGAGGTGAGCAGTACTTC. Translated, it gives CSVGGVLAGGEQYF.

The chain has TRBV5-1 and TRBJ2-2, with TRBD2 identical over 7 bases. With V trimmed by 4 bases and J by 0 bases, 6 bases remained unmatched. CDR1 is SGHRS, CDR2 YFSETQ, per germline. CDR3 length equals 16 residues. The CDR3 sequence: CASSNPSGPNTGELFF. CDR3 sequence (DNA): TGCGCCAGCAGCAACCCTAGCGGCCCGAACACCGGGGAGCTGTTTTTT.

The V call is TRBV29-1, the J call TRBJ2-7, with a tentative D call TRBD2 (6 bases). Germline values: CDR1 SQVTM, CDR2 ANQGSEA. The length of the CDR3 is 11 residues. V was trimmed by 2 bases and J by 6 bases, leaving 8 bases between them. The CDR3 bases are TGCAGCGTTGAACAGGGAGGCGAGCAGTACTTC. Residues: CSVEQGGEQYF.

J is TRBJ1-2 and V is TRBV12-3 or TRBV12-4; a weak D match, TRBD1 (5 bases). The length of the CDR3 is 13 residues. The V and J ends lost 7 bases and 4 bases respectively, with 13 bases between them. DNA of the CDR3: TGTGCCAGCACCCGGACACCGACCTATGGCTACACCTTC. Translating it yields CASTRTPTYGYTF.

This clone occurred once. The V and J genes are TRBV28 and TRBJ1-5; a possible D gene is TRBD1 (6 bases). V lost 6 bases and J lost 4, with 16 bases in between. The CDR3 spans 15 residues. Per germline, CDR1 MDHEN and CDR2 SYDVKM. This chain's CDR3 is CASSPRFRGNQPQHF. In DNA form, the CDR3 reads TGTGCCAGCAGCCCTCGGTTCAGGGGAAATCAGCCCCAGCATTTT.

This sequence joins TRBV7-9 and TRBJ1-5; no clear D. The germline V gene has CDR1 SEHNR and CDR2 FQNEAQ (reference sequence). The CDR3 length is 16 residues. V was cut by 5 bases and J by 0 bases, with 14 bases left in between. The CDR3 loop is CASSQEVITSNQPQHF. The CDR3 DNA follows: TGTGCCAGCAGCCAAGAGGTCATCACTAGCAATCAGCCCCAGCATTTT.

The chain couples TRBV27 to TRBJ1-2, with 11 nucleotides matching TRBD1. The germline V gene encodes CDR1 MNHEY and CDR2 SMNVEV (reference sequence). The CDR3 is made up of 15 amino acids. Losses at the gene ends were 7 bases for V and 2 bases for J; bases not matched to a gene: 6. As DNA, the CDR3 is TGTGCCAGCACCCTCGGACAGGGGGCGAACTATGGCTACACCTTC. This gives the protein CASTLGQGANYGYTF.

The chain has TRBV6-2 or TRBV6-3 and TRBJ2-2, with D tentatively TRBD1 (5 bases). Per the germline V gene, CDR1 is MNHEY and CDR2 is SVGEGT. Trimming took 4 bases from V and 6 from J, leaving 15 bases between them. The CDR3 runs to 15 residues. The CDR3 DNA is TGTGCCAGCAGTTCTCAGACAGATTTGCCCGGGGAGCTGTTTTTT. It codes for CASSSQTDLPGELFF.

This chain connects TRBV28 to TRBJ2-7; TRBD2 is a possible D gene (7 bases). Trimming cost V 3 bases and J 7 bases, with 13 bases left between them. The CDR3 loop spans 13 amino acids. In germline, CDR1 is MDHEN, CDR2 SYDVKM. The CDR3 protein is CASSLGRGGEQYF. As DNA, the CDR3 is TGTGCCAGCAGTTTGGGCAGGGGAGGGGAGCAGTACTTC.

The rearrangement links TRBV27 to TRBJ1-5; D perhaps matches TRBD1 (6 bases). The V and J ends lost 6 bases and 5 bases respectively, with 17 bases between them. Germline CDR1 is MNHEY and CDR2 is SMNVEV (reference sequence). The CDR3 totals 15 residues. CDR3 sequence: CASSPTPGVYQPQHF. The CDR3 DNA is TGTGCCAGCAGCCCCACCCCAGGGGTTTATCAGCCCCAGCATTTT.

V gene TRBV18 combines with J gene TRBJ1-2; D may be TRBD1 (6 bases). This CDR3 is built from 15 residues. The germline gives CDR1 KGHSH, CDR2 LQKENI. V was shortened by 4 bases and J by 7 bases, with 19 bases between the two germline ends. The CDR3 here is CASSRDTGILSGYTF. CDR3 coding DNA: TGTGCCAGCTCACGGGACACCGGAATTCTGTCTGGCTACACCTTC.

The chain couples TRBV24-1 to TRBJ1-2; 8 bases fit TRBD1. Germline lookup yields CDR1 KGHDR and CDR2 SFDVKD. The CDR3 length is 14 residues. Unmatched junction bases numbered 2, after V lost 2 bases and J lost 4 bases. CDR3 protein: CATSDSQGGYGYTF. CDR3 coding DNA: TGTGCCACCAGTGATTCACAGGGGGGCTATGGCTACACCTTC.

CDR3 protein: CASSFGISLSYEQYF. DNA for the CDR3: TGTGCCAGCAGCTTCGGGATTTCCCTTTCCTACGAGCAGTACTTC. The V call is TRBV7-2, the J call TRBJ2-7; D perhaps matches TRBD2 (5 bases). V dropped 3 bases and J dropped 1 base, with 13 bases sitting between them. Germline-derived CDR1 and CDR2 are SGHTA and FQGNSA. The CDR3 sequence is 15 residues long.

The V and J genes are TRBV7-2 and TRBJ1-3; D gene uncertain. V gave up 5 bases and J gave up 4 bases, with 15 bases separating them. From germline, CDR1 is SGHTA and CDR2 FQGNSA. The CDR3 sequence is 15 residues long. CDR3 coding DNA: TGTGCCAGCAGCGCCCGAGGGTCGGCGGGAAACACCATATATTTT. Translating gives CASSARGSAGNTIYF.

The rearrangement uses TRBV6-5 and TRBJ1-5, with 8 positions matching TRBD1. The germline gives CDR1 MNHEY, CDR2 SVGAGI. The CDR3 is 13 residues long. The ends lost 10 bases at V and 11 bases at J; junction bases unmatched: 13. The CDR3 sequence: CATDRGGWVSQHF. CDR3 coding DNA: TGTGCCACAGACAGGGGTGGGTGGGTATCCCAGCATTTT.

The chain joins TRBV24-1 to TRBJ2-7, with 7 nucleotides matching TRBD2. This CDR3 comprises 15 residues. CDR1 and CDR2 from the germline V gene are KGHDR and SFDVKD. V lost 3 bases and J lost 2; bases outside the gene matches: 6. CDR3 DNA: TGTGCCACCAGTGATGCCGCTAGCGGAGCCTACGAGCAGTACTTC. Translation gives CATSDAASGAYEQYF.

This clone was picked up one time. The rearrangement links TRBV10-3 to TRBJ1-1; D is unresolved. Germline loops: CDR1 ENHRY, CDR2 SYGVKD. The CDR3 extends over 14 amino acids. The V end was cut by 3 bases, the J end by 1 base, with 9 bases between. CDR3 loop: CAISDGRGNTEAFF. The DNA of the CDR3 is TGTGCCATCAGTGACGGCAGAGGGAACACTGAAGCTTTCTTT.

The chain recombines TRBV4-3 with TRBJ1-4, with 8 bases fitting TRBD1. Trimming removed 1 base from V and 7 bases from J; junction bases left unmatched: 5. The CDR3 spans 15 residues. Germline V lookup: CDR1 LGHNA, CDR2 YSLEER. The CDR3 DNA is TGCGCCAGCAGCCAAGGCGGACAGGGTACTGAAAAACTGTTTTTT. Protein sequence: CASSQGGQGTEKLFF.